Listed below are T cell receptor beta chains from one sample, sequenced in a study of T cell changes during pregnancy in multiple sclerosis. The repertoire was sequenced with immunoSEQ multiplex PCR; TCRdb's copy has only in-frame clones and lacks some. The data show 45,000 to 50,000 clones, roughly 93% seen once. The sample in question was CD4+ T cells from peripheral blood mononuclear cells, obtained in the second trimester of pregnancy. The receptors originated from a female donor in good health, enrolled as a control in a pregnancy study. Each CDR3 is given with its conserved first and last residue. Each record gives: J gene, V gene, D gene, clone size, CDR3 protein, CDR3 DNA. A D gene is named only where the DNA matches it firmly. Rows may omit the clone size; those that give it use once, few, many or a size class.

J: TRBJ1-2; V: TRBV29-1; D: -; size: -; CDR3: CSVAGIWGYTF; DNA: TGCAGCGTTGCCGGGATTTGGGGCTACACCTTC
J: TRBJ1-6; V: TRBV5-5; D: TRBD1; size: -; CDR3: CASSLRTGGTDSPLHF; DNA: TGTGCCAGCAGCTTACGGACAGGGGGCACGGATTCACCCCTCCACTTT
J: TRBJ1-2; V: TRBV4-3; D: -; size: once; CDR3: CASSRQRDLRAYGYTF; DNA: TGCGCCAGCAGCCGGCAGAGGGATTTGAGGGCCTATGGCTACACCTTC
J: TRBJ2-2; V: TRBV4-3; D: -; size: -; CDR3: CASSQDRPGFWQTNTGELFF; DNA: TGCGCCAGCAGCCAAGATCGGCCGGGGTTTTGGCAAACGAACACCGGGGAGCTGTTTTTT
J: TRBJ2-2; V: TRBV13; D: -; size: -; CDR3: CASSFLTGPSGELFF; DNA: TGTGCCAGCAGCTTTCTTACAGGGCCCTCCGGGGAGCTGTTTTTT
J: TRBJ2-5; V: TRBV5-6; D: -; size: -; CDR3: CASISRGWGTQYF; DNA: TGTGCCAGCATCTCGCGGGGTTGGGGGACCCAGTACTTC
J: TRBJ2-7; V: TRBV7-2; D: TRBD2; size: -; CDR3: CATTPSGGAFDEQYF; DNA: TGTGCCACGACCCCTAGCGGGGGGGCTTTCGACGAGCAGTACTTC
J: TRBJ2-5; V: TRBV7-9; D: -; size: -; CDR3: CASSSGPTTEETQYF; DNA: TGTGCCAGCAGCTCCGGTCCGACAACTGAAGAGACCCAGTACTTC
J: TRBJ2-5; V: TRBV5-1; D: -; size: -; CDR3: CASSLQGIQETQYF; DNA: TGCGCCAGCAGCTTGCAGGGGATTCAAGAGACCCAGTACTTC
J: TRBJ1-3; V: TRBV5-5; D: TRBD1; size: once; CDR3: CASILDRGLGNTIYF; DNA: TGTGCCAGCATCCTAGACAGGGGGCTTGGAAACACCATATATTTT
J: TRBJ1-1; V: TRBV5-4; D: TRBD1; size: -; CDR3: CASSLTGGTEAFF; DNA: TGTGCCAGCAGCTTGACAGGGGGAACTGAAGCTTTCTTT
J: TRBJ1-1; V: TRBV19; D: -; size: -; CDR3: CASTTRRTEAFF; DNA: TGTGCCAGTACTACCCGCCGGACAGAAGCTTTCTTT
J: TRBJ1-5; V: TRBV7-2; D: TRBD1; size: -; CDR3: CASSLEAGQVGQPQHF; DNA: TGTGCCAGCAGCTTAGAAGCGGGACAGGTGGGACAGCCCCAGCATTTT
J: TRBJ1-6; V: TRBV6-1; D: -; size: -; CDR3: CASSEHARGPLSPLHF; DNA: TGTGCCAGCAGTGAGCACGCGCGGGGTCCACTATCACCCCTCCACTTT
J: TRBJ2-5; V: TRBV2; D: TRBD1; size: -; CDR3: CASRPGQNQETQYF; DNA: TGTGCCAGCAGGCCGGGACAGAATCAAGAGACCCAGTACTTC
J: TRBJ1-3; V: TRBV7-8; D: -; size: -; CDR3: CASSPFRVNSGNTIYF; DNA: TGTGCCAGCAGCCCATTCAGGGTCAACTCTGGAAACACCATATATTTT
J: TRBJ2-7; V: TRBV5-4; D: -; size: -; CDR3: CASSSQGASDEQYF; DNA: TGTGCCAGCTCCTCCCAAGGGGCTTCGGACGAGCAGTACTTC
J: TRBJ1-4; V: TRBV6-5; D: -; size: -; CDR3: CASGDWEKLFF; DNA: TGTGCCAGCGGGGACTGGGAAAAACTGTTTTTT
J: TRBJ1-2; V: TRBV6-5; D: TRBD1; size: -; CDR3: CASSYSGTETRYGYTF; DNA: TGTGCCAGCAGTTACTCGGGGACAGAGACCCGCTATGGCTACACCTTC
J: TRBJ2-1; V: TRBV6-1; D: TRBD1; size: -; CDR3: CASTRNRDRENEQFF; DNA: TGTGCCAGCACTAGAAACCGGGACAGGGAAAATGAGCAGTTCTTC
J: TRBJ1-2; V: TRBV4-3; D: -; size: -; CDR3: CASSQGQASNYGYTF; DNA: TGCGCCAGCAGCCAAGGGCAAGCGTCTAACTATGGCTACACCTTC
J: TRBJ2-1; V: TRBV19; D: TRBD2; size: once; CDR3: CASSTRTSGGASSYNEQFF; DNA: TGTGCCAGTAGTACCAGGACTAGCGGGGGGGCGAGCTCCTACAATGAGCAGTTCTTC